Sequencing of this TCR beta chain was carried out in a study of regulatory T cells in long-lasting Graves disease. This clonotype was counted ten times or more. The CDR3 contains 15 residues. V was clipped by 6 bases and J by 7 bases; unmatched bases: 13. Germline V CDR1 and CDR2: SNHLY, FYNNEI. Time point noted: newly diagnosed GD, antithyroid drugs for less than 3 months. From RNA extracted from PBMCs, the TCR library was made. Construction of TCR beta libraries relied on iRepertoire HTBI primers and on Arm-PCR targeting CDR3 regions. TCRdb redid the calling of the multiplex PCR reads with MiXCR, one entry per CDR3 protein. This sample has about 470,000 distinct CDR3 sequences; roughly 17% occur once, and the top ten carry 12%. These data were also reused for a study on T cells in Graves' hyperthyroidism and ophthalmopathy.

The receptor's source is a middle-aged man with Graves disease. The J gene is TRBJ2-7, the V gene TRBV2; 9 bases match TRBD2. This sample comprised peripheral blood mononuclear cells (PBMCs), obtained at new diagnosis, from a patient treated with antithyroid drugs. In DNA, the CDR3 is TGTGCCAGCAGCGCCGTGGTAGCGGGAGAGGGGGAGCAGTACTTC. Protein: CASSAVVAGEGEQYF.